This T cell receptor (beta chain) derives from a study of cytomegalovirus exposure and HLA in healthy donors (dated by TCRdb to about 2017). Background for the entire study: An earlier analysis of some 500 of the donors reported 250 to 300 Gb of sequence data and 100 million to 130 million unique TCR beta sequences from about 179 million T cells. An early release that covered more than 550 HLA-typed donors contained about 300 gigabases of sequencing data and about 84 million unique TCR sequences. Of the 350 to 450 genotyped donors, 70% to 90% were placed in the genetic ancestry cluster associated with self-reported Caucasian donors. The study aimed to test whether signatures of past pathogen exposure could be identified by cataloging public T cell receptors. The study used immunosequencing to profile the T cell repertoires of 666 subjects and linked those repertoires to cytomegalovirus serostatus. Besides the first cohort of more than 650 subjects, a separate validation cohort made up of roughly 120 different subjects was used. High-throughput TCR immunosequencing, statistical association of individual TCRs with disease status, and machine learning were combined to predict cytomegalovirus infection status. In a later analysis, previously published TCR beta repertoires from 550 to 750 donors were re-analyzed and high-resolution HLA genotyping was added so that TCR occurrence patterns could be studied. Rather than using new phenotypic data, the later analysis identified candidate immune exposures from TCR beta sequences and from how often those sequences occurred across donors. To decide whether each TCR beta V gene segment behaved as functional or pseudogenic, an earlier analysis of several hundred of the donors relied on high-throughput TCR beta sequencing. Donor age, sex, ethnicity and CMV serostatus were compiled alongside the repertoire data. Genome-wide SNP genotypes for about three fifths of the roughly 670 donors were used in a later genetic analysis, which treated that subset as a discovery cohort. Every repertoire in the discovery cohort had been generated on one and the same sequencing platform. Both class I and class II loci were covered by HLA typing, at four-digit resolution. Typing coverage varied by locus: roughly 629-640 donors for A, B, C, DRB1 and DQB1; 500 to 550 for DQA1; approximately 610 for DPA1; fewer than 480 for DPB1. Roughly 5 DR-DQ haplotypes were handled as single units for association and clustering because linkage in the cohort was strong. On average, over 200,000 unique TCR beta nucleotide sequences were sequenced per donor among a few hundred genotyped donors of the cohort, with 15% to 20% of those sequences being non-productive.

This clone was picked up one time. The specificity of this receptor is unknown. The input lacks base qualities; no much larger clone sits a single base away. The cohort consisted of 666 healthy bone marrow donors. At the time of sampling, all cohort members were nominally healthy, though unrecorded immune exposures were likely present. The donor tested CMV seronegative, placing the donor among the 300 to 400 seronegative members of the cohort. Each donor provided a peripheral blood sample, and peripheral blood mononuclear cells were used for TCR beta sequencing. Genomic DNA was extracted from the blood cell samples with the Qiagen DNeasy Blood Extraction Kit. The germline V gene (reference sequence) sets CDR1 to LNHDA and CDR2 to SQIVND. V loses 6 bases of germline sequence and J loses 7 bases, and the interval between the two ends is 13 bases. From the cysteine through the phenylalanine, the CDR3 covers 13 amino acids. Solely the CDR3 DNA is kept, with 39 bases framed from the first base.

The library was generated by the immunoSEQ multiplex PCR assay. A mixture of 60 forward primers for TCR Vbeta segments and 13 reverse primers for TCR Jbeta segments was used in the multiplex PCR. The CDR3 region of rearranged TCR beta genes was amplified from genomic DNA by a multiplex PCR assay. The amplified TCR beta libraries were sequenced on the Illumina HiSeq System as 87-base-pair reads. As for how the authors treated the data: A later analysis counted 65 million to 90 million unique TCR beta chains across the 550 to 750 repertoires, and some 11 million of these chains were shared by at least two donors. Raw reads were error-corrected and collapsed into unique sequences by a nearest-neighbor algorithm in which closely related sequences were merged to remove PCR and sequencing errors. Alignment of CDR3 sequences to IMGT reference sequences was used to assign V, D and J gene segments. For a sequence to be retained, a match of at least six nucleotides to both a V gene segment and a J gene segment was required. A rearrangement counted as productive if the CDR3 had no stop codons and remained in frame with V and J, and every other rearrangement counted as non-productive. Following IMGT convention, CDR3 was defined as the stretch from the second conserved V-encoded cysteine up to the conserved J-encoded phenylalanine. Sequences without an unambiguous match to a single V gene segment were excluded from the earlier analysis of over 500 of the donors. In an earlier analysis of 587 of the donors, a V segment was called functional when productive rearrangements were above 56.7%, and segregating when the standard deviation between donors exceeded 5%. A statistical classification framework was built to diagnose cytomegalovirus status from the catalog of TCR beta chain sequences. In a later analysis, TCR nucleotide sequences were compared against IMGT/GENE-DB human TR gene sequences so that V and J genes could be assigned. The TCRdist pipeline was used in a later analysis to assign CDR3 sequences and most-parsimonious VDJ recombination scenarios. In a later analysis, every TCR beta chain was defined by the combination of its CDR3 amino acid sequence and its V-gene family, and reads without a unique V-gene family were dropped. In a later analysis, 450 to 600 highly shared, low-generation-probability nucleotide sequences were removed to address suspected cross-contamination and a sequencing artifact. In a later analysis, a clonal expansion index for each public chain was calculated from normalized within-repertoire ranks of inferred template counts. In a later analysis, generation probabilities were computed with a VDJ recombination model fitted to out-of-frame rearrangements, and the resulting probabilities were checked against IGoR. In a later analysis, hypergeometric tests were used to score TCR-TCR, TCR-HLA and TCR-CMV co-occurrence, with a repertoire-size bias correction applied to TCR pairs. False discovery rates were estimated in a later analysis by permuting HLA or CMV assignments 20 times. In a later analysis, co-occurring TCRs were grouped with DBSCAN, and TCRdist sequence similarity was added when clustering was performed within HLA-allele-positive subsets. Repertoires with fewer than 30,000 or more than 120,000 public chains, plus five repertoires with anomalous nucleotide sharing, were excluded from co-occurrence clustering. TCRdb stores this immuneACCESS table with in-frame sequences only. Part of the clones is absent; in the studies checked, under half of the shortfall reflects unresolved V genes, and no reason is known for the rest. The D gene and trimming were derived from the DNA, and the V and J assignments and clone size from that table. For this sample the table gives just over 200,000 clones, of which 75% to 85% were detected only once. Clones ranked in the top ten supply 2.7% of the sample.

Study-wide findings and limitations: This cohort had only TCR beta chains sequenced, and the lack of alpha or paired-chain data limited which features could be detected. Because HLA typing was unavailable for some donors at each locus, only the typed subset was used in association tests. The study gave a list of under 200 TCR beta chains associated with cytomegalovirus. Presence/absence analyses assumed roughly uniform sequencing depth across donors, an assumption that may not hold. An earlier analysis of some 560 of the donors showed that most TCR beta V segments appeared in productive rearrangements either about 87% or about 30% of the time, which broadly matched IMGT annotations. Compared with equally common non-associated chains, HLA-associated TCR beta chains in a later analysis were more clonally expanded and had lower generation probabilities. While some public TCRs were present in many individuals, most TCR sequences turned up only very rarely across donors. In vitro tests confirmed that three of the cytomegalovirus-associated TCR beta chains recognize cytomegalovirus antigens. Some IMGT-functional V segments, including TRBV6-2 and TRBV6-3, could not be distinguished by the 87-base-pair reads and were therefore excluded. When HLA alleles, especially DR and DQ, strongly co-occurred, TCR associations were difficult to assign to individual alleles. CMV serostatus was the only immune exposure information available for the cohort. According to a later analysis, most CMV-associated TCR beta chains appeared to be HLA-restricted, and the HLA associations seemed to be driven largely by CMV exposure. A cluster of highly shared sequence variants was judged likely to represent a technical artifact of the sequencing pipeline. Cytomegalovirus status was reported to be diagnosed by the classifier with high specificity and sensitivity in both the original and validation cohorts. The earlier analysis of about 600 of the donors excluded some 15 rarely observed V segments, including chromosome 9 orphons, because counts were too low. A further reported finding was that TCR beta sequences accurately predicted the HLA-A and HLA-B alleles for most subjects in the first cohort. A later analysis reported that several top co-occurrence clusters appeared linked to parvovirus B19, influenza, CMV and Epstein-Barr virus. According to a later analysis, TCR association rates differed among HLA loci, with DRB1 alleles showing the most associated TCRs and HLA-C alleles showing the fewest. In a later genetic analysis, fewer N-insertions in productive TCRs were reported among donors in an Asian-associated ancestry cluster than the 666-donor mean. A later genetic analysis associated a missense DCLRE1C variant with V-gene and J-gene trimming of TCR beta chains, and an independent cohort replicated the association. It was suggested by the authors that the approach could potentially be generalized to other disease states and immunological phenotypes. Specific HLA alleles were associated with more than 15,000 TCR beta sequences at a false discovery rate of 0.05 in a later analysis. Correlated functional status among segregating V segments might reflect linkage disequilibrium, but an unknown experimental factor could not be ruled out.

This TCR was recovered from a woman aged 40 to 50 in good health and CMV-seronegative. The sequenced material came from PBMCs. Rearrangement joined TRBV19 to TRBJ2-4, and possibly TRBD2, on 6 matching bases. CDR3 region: CASSGGGRNIQYF. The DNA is TGTGCCAGTAGCGGAGGAGGGCGGAACATTCAGTACTTC.